This T cell receptor beta chain originates from a study of HIV-infected patients and healthy controls. Whole blood was used without fractionation, so all unsorted peripheral T cells were included. Germline CDR1 is MDHEN and CDR2 is SYDVKM. The length of the CDR3 is 16 residues. V was shortened by 3 bases and J by 5 bases, with 19 bases between the two germline ends. cDNA was made from approximately 0.55 ug RNA using alpha and beta constant primers. Alpha and beta chain libraries were made separately by chain-specific third strand synthesis with multiplexing indices. A single record per CDR3 protein comes from TCRdb applying MiXCR to the 5' RACE reads. Of 15,000 to 20,000 distinct CDR3 sequences in the sample, 8% to 10% were seen once.

Sequenced input: blood. The chain combines TRBV28 with TRBJ2-5; the D gene is possibly TRBD1 (6 bases). The source is an adult in good health. CDR3 region: CASSFRGVRTAETQYF. The CDR3 DNA reads as TGTGCCAGCAGTTTCAGGGGCGTAAGGACCGCCGAGACCCAGTACTTC.